This TCR beta chain was retrieved from a study of T-cell memory formation after mild COVID-19. This clonotype showed up just a few times. Germline CDR1 reads MNHEY; CDR2 reads SMNVEV (reference sequence). CDR3 length: 14 amino acids. The V end lost 2 bases, the J end lost 2 bases, and 10 bases lay between the germline ends. Barcoded TCR alpha and TCR beta cDNA libraries with UMIs came from 5'RACE using constant-segment primers. TCRdb reanalysed the 5' RACE reads using MiXCR and keeps one entry per CDR3 protein. The table includes tens of thousands of distinct CDR3 sequences, around 13% detected once. This chain uses TRBV27 with TRBJ2-7; TRBD2 might be the D (5 bases). Material for sequencing was PBMCs or a T cell subset sorted from them (not recorded which). The receptor was isolated from an adult woman who had mild COVID-19 (a few samples of this study predate the infection). Cell type and time point are not known. CDR3 protein: CASSLSGVPYEQYF. The CDR3 coding sequence is TGTGCCAGCAGTTTAAGCGGTGTTCCCTACGAGCAGTACTTC.